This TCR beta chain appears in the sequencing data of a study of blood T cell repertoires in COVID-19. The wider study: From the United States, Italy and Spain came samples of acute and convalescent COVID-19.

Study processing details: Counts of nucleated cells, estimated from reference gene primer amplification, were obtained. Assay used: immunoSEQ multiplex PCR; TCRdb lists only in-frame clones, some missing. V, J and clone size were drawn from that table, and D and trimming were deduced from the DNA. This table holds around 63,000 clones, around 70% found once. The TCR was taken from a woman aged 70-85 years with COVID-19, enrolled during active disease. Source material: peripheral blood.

The CDR3 sequence: CASSGGQGAGQPQHF. CDR3 nucleotides: TGTGCCAGCAGTGGTGGACAGGGGGCGGGCCAGCCCCAGCATTTT. The V and J genes are TRBV9 and TRBJ1-5, with 11 bases identical to TRBD1. The V gene's germline CDR1 is SGDLS and CDR2 YYNGEE. Losses at the gene ends were 5 bases for V and 7 bases for J; bases not matched to a gene: 8. CDR3 length equals 15 residues.